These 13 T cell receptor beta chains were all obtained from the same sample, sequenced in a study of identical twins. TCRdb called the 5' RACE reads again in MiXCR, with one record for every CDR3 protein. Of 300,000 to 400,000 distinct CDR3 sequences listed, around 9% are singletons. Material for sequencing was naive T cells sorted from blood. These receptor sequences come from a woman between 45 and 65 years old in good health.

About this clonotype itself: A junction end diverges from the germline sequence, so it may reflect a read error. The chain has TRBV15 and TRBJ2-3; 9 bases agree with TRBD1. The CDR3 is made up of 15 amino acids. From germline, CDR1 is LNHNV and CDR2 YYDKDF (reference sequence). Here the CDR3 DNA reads TGTGTCACCAGCTCCTGGACAGGGGATCGAGATACGCAGTATTTT. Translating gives CVTSSWTGDRDTQYF.

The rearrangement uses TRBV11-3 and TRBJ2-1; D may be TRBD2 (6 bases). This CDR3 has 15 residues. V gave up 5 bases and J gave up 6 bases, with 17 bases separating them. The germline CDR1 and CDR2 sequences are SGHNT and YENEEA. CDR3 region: CASSLGPGALNEQFF. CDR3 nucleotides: TGTGCCAGCAGCCTCGGGCCGGGAGCCCTCAATGAGCAGTTCTTC.

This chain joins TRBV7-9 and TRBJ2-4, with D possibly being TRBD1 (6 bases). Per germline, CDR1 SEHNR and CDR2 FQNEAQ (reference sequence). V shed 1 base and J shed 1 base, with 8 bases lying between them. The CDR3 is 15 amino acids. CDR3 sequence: CASSLERGAKNIQYF. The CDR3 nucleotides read TGTGCCAGCAGCTTAGAAAGGGGGGCCAAAAACATTCAGTACTTC.

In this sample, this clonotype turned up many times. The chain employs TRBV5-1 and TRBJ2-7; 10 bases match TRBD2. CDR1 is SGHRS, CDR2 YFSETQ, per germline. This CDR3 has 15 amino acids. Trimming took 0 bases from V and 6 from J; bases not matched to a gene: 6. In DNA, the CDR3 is TGCGCCAGCAGCTTGGGTTCTAGCGGGAGTGGCGAGCAGTACGTC. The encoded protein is CASSLGSSGSGEQYV.

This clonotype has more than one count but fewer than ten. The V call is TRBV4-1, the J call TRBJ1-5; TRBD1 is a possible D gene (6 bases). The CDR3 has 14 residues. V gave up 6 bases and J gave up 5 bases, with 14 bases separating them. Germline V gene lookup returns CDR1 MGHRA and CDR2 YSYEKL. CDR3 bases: TGCGCCAGCAGTCGACCAGGGGTTTATCAGCCCCAGCATTTT. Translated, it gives CASSRPGVYQPQHF.

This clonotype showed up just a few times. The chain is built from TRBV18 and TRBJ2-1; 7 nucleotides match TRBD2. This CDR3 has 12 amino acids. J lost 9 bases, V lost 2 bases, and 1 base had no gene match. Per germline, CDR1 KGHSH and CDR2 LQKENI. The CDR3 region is CASSPVAGEQFF. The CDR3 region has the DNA TGTGCCAGCTCACCAGTAGCGGGTGAGCAGTTCTTC.

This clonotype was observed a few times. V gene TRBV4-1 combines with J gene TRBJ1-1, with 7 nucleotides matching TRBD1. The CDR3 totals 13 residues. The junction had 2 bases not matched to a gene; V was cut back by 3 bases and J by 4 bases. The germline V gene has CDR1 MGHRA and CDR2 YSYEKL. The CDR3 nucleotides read TGCGCCAGCAGCCATACAGGGGCCACTGAAGCTTTCTTT. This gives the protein CASSHTGATEAFF.

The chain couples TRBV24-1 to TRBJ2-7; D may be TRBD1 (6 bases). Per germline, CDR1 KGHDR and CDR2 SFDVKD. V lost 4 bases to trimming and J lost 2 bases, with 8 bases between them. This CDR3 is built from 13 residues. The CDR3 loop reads CATSDRDTYEQYF. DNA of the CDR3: TGTGCCACCAGTGACCGGGACACCTACGAGCAGTACTTC.

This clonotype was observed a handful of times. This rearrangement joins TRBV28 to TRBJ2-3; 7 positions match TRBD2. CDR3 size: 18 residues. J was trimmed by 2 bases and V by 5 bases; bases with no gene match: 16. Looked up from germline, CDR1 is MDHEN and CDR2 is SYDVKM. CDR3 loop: CASSPHGKLAGNTDTQYF. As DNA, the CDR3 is TGTGCCAGCAGTCCCCATGGGAAATTAGCGGGTAACACAGATACGCAGTATTTT.

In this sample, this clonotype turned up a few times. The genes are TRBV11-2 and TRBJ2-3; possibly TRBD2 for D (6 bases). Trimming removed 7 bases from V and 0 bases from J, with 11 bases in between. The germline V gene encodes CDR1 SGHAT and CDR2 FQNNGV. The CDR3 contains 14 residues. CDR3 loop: CASTQAGSTDTQYF. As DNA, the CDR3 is TGTGCCAGCACCCAGGCGGGAAGCACAGATACGCAGTATTTT.

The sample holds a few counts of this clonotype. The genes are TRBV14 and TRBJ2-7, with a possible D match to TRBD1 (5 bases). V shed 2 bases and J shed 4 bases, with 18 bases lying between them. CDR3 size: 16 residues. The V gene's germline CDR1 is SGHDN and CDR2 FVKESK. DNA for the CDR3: TGTGCCAGCAGCCAATTCCGCCAGGGAACGGAGTACGAGCAGTACGTC. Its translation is CASSQFRQGTEYEQYV.

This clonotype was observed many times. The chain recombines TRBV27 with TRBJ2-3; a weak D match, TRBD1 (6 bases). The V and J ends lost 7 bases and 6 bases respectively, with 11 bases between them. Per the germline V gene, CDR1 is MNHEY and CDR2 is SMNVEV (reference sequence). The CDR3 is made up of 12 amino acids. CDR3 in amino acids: CASKRGTDTQYF. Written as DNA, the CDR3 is TGTGCCAGCAAAAGGGGGACGGATACGCAGTATTTT.

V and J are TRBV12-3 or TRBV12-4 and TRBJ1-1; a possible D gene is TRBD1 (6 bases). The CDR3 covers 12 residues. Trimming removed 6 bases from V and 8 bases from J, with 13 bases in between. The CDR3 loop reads CASRPETGEAFF. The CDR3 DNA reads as TGTGCCAGCAGACCAGAGACAGGCGAAGCTTTCTTT.